This TCR beta chain was recovered during a study of Ad26.COV2.S vaccination and SARS-CoV-2 variants. Study-level background: Intramuscular Ad26.COV2.S doses were given once or twice, 56 days apart.

V trimming: 4 bases; J trimming: 3 bases; junction bases outside the gene matches: 1. Germline CDR1 and CDR2: LGHDT and YNNKEL (reference sequence). The CDR3 runs to 14 residues. Described treatment: 15 to 20 received Ad26.COV2.S at low or high dose, single or two shots; roughly five received placebo; per-sample allocation not given. Samples came from day 63 after the first vaccine or placebo injection. Sequencing used immunoSEQ multiplex PCR; TCRdb keeps in-frame clones, though not all of them. The sample carries 350,000 to 450,000 clones, 80% to 90% recorded once. Specimen: peripheral blood, collected in a trial of Ad26.COV2.S vaccine versus placebo. The chain links TRBV3-1 (or the pseudogene TRBV3-2) to TRBJ2-2; 8 bases align to TRBD1. This TCR derives from a person between 18 and 65 years old who received the Ad26.COV2.S COVID-19 vaccine or a placebo. This CDR3 reads CASSRQGYTGELFF. The DNA of the CDR3 is TGTGCCAGCAGCCGACAGGGGTACACCGGGGAGCTGTTTTTT.